A single TCR beta chain is shown here with its context. This record belongs to a study of T cells expressing NK-cell markers. The CDR3 is 15 residues long. The germline V gene encodes CDR1 SGHRS and CDR2 YFSETQ. TCRdb reprocessed the 5' RACE reads; each CDR3 protein has one entry and no DNA is given. This sample lists around 550,000 distinct CDR3 sequences; its ten largest clones have roughly 3.4%. The TCR comes from a man aged 18 to 30 in good health. Sample: blood T cells: a sorted CD56 or NKG2C T cell subset, CD4+ or CD8+ T cells, or bulk PBMC T cells (not recorded which). This sequence joins TRBV5-1 and TRBJ2-4. This CDR3 reads CASSPTSSAKNIQYF. The variable domain in full, with the rest retrieved from reference TRBV5-1 and TRBJ2-4, is KAGVTQTPRYLIKTRGQQVTLSCSPISGHRSVSWYQQTPGQGLQFLFEYFSETQRNKGNFPGRFSGRQFSNSRSEMNVSTLELGDSALYLCASSPTSSAKNIQYFGAGTRLSVL.